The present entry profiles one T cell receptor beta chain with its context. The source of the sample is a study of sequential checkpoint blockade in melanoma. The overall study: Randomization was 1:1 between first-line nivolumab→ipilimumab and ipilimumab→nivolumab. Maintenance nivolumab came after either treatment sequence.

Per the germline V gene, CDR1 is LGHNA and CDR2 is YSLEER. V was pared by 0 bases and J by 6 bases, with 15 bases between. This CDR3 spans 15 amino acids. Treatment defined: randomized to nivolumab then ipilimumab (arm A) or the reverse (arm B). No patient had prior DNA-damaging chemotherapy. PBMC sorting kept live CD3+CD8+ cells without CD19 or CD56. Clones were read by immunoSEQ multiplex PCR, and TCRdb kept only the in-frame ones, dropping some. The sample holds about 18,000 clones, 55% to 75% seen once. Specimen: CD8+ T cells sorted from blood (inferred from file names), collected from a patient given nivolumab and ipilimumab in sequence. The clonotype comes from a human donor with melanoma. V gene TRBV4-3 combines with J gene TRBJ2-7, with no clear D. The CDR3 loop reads CASSQDRYQAAEQYF. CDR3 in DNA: TGCGCCAGCAGCCAAGATCGGTACCAGGCAGCCGAGCAGTACTTC.